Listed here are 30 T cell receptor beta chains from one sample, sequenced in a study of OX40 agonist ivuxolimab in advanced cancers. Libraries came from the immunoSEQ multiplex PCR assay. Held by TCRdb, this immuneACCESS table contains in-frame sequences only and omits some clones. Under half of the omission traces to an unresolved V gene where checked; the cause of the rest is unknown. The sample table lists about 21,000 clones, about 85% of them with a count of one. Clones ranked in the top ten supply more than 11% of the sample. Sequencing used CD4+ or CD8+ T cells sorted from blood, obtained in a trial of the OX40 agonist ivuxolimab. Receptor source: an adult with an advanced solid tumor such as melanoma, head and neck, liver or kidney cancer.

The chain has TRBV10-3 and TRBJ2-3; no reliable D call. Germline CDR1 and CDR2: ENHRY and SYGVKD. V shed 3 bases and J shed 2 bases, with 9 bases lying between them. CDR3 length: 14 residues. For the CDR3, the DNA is TGTGCCATCAGTGAAGGCCGGATCACAGATACGCAGTATTTT. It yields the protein CAISEGRITDTQYF.

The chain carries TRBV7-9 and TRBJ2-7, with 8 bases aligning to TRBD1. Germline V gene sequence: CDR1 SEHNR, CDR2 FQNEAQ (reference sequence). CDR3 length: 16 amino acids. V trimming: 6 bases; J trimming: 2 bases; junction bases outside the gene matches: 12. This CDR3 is CASSHPGQGYTYEQYF. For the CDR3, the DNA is TGTGCCAGCAGTCATCCAGGACAGGGATATACCTACGAGCAGTACTTC. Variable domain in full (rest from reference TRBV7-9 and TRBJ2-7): DTGVSQNPRHKITKRGQNVTFRCDPISEHNRLYWYRQTLGQGPEFLTYFQNEAQLEKSRLLSDRFSAERPKGSFSTLEIQRTEQGDSAMYLCASSHPGQGYTYEQYFGPGTRLTVT.

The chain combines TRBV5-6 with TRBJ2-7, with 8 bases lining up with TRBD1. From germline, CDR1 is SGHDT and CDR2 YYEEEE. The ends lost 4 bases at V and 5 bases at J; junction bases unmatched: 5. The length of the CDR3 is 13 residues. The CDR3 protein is CASSAGTGNEQYF. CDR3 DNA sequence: TGTGCCAGCAGCGCCGGGACAGGTAACGAGCAGTACTTC.

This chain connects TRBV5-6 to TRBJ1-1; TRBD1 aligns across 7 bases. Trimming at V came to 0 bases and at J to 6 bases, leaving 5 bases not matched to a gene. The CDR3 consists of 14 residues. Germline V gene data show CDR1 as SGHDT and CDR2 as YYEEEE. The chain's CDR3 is CASSLEQGFAEAFF. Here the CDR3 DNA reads TGTGCCAGCAGCTTGGAACAGGGGTTTGCTGAAGCTTTCTTT.

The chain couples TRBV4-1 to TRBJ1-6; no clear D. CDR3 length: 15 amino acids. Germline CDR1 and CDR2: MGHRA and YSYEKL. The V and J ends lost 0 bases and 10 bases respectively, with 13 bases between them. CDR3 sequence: CASSQEKGLVSPLHF. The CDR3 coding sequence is TGCGCCAGCAGCCAAGAAAAGGGCTTGGTGTCACCCCTCCACTTT.

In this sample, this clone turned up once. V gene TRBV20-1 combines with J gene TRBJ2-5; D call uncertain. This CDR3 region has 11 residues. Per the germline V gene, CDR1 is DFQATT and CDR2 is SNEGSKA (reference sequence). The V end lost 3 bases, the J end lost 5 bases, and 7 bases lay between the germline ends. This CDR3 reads CSARPWETQYF. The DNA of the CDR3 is TGCAGTGCTAGGCCGTGGGAGACCCAGTACTTC.

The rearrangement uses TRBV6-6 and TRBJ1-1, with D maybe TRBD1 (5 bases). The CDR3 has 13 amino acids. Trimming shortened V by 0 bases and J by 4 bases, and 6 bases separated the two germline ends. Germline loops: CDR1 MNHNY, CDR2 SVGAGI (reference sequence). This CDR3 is CASSYSRGTEAFF. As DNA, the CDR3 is TGTGCCAGCAGTTACTCAAGGGGCACTGAAGCTTTCTTT.

The DNA for the CDR3 is TGTGCCACCAGCAGAGATCAGGACGGTTTCTCCTATAATTCACCCCTCCACTTT. It translates to CATSRDQDGFSYNSPLHF. The chain couples TRBV15 to TRBJ1-6; D is undetermined. The CDR3 spans 18 residues. Per the germline V gene, CDR1 is LNHNV and CDR2 is YYDKDF (reference sequence). The V end lost 0 bases, the J end lost 0 bases, and 12 bases lay between the germline ends.

The CDR3 loop is CASSLEYRGGGGYTF. DNA for the CDR3: TGTGCCAGCAGCTTAGAATACCGGGGAGGGGGTGGCTACACCTTC. The chain uses TRBV13 and TRBJ1-2; weak D call: TRBD1 (6 bases). With 1 base removed from V and 7 bases from J, the gap between germline ends came to 16 bases. Germline V lookup: CDR1 PRHDT, CDR2 FYEKMQ (reference sequence). The CDR3 is made up of 15 amino acids.

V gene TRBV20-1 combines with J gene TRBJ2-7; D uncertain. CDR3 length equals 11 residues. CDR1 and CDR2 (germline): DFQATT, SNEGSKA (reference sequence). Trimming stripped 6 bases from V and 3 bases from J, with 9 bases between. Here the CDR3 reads CSAPLLYEQYF. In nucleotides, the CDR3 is TGCAGTGCCCCTCTTCTCTACGAGCAGTACTTC.

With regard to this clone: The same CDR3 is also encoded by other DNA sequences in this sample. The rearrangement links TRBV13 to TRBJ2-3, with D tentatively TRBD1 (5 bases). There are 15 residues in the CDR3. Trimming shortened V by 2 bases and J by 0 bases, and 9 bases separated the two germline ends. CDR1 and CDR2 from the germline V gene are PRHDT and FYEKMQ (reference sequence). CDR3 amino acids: CASSLTGTSTDTQYF. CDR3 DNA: TGTGCCAGCAGCTTAACAGGAACTAGCACAGATACGCAGTATTTT.

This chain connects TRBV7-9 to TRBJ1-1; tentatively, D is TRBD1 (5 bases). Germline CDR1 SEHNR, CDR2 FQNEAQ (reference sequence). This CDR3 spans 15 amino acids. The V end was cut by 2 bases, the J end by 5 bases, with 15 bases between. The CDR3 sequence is CASSLSKGLGTEAFF. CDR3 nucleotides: TGTGCCAGCAGCTTATCCAAGGGGCTGGGGACTGAAGCTTTCTTT. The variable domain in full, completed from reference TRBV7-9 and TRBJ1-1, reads DTGVSQNPRHKITKRGQNVTFRCDPISEHNRLYWYRQTLGQGPEFLTYFQNEAQLEKSRLLSDRFSAERPKGSFSTLEIQRTEQGDSAMYLCASSLSKGLGTEAFFGQGTRLTVV.

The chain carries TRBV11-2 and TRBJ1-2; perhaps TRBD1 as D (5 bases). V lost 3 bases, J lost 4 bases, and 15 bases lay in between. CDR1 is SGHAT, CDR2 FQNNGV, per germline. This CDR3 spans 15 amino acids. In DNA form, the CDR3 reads TGTGCCAGCAGCTTGGGGGAGGATCCCTTCTATGGCTACACCTTC. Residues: CASSLGEDPFYGYTF.

The CDR3 sequence: CASSVGDILNSPLHF. In DNA form, the CDR3 reads TGTGCCAGCAGCGTTGGGGACATTTTGAATTCACCCCTCCACTTT. V gene TRBV9 combines with J gene TRBJ1-6, with D possibly TRBD1 on 6 matching bases. CDR1 is SGDLS and CDR2 is YYNGEE in the germline V gene. The V gene lost 2 bases and the J gene lost 7 bases, with 13 bases spanning the gap. The CDR3 has 15 amino acids. The full variable domain, with the rest looked up from reference TRBV9 and TRBJ1-6, is DSGVTQTPKHLITATGQRVTLRCSPRSGDLSVYWYQQSLDQGLQFLIQYYNGEERAKGNILERFSAQQFPDLHSELNLSSLELGDSALYFCASSVGDILNSPLHFGNGTRLTVT.

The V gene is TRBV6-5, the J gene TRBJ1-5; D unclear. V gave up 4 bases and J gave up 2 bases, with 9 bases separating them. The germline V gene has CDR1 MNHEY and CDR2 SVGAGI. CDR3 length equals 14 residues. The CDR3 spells CASSWGFGNQPQHF. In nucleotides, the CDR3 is TGTGCCAGCAGTTGGGGATTTGGCAATCAGCCCCAGCATTTT.

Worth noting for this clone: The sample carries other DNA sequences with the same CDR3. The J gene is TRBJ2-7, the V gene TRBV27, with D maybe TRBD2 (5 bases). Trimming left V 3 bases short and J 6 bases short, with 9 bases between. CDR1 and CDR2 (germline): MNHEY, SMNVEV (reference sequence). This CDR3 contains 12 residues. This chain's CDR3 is CASSFPGSEQYF. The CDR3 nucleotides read TGTGCCAGCAGTTTCCCGGGGAGCGAGCAGTACTTC.

Written as DNA, the CDR3 is TGTGCCAGCACTAGGACGGACCTTAGCTCCTACGAGCAGTACTTC. Residues: CASTRTDLSSYEQYF. The V and J genes are TRBV2 and TRBJ2-7; no definite D call. CDR1 is SNHLY and CDR2 is FYNNEI in the germline V gene. V was cut by 7 bases and J by 0 bases, with 16 bases left in between. This CDR3 contains 15 residues.

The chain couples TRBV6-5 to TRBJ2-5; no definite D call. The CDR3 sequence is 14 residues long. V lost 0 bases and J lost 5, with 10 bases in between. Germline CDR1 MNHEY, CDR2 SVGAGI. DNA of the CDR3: TGTGCCAGCAGTTACTCGGAAGGGTCGGAGACCCAGTACTTC. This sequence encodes CASSYSEGSETQYF.

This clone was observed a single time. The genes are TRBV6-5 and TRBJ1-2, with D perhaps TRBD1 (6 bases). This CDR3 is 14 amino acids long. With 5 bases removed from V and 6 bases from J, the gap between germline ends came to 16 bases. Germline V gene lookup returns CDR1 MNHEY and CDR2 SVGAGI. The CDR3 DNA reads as TGTGCCAGCAGTCCCTGGGGGCCGGGACATGGCTACACCTTC. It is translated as CASSPWGPGHGYTF.

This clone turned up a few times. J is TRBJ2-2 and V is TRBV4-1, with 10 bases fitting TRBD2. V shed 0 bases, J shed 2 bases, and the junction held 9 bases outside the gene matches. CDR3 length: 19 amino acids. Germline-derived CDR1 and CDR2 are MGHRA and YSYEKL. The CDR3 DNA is TGCGCCAGCAGCCAAGATCTTTTAGCGGGGGGATTCAACACCGGGGAGCTGTTTTTT. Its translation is CASSQDLLAGGFNTGELFF.

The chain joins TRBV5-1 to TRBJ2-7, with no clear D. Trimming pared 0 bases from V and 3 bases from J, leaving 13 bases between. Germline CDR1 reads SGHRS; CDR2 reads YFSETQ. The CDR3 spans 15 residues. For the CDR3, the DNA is TGCGCCAGCAGCTTGGCCCGGCCGCAATTCTACGAGCAGTACTTC. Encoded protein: CASSLARPQFYEQYF.

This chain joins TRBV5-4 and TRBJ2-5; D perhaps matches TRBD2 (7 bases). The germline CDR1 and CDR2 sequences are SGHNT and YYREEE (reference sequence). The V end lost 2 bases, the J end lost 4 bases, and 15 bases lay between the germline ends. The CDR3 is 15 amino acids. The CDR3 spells CASSFRGGGGETQYF. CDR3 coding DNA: TGTGCCAGCAGCTTCCGTGGGGGCGGGGGAGAGACCCAGTACTTC.

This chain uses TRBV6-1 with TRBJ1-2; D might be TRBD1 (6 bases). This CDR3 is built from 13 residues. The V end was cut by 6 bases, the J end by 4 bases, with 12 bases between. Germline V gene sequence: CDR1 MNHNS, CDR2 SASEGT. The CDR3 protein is CASRDRGFYGYTF. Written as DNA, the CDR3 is TGTGCCAGCAGGGACAGAGGTTTCTATGGCTACACCTTC.

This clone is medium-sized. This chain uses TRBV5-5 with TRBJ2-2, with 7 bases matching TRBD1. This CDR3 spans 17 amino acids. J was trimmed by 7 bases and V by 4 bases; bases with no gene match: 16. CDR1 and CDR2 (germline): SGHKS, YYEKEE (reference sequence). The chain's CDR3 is CASSPEYVRGLGGELFF. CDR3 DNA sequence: TGTGCCAGCAGCCCGGAGTATGTGAGGGGGCTGGGCGGGGAGCTGTTTTTT.

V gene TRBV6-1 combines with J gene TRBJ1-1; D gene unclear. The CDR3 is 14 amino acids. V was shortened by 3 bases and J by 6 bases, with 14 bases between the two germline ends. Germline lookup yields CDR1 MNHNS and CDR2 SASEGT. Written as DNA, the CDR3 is TGTGCCAGCAGTGAGGCGACGGATGTTGCTGAAGCTTTCTTT. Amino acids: CASSEATDVAEAFF.

The CDR3 DNA is TGTGCCAGCAGTTATGGCGCGGGTACCCCTGAAGCTTTCTTT. Protein product: CASSYGAGTPEAFF. This chain uses TRBV6-5 with TRBJ1-1, with D uncertain. V was trimmed by 3 bases and J by 6 bases, leaving 14 bases between them. CDR1 is MNHEY, CDR2 SVGAGI, per germline. The CDR3 is made up of 14 amino acids.

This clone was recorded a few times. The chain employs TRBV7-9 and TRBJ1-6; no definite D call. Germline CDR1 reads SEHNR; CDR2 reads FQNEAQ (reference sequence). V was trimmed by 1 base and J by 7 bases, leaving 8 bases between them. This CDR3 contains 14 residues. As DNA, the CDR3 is TGTGCCAGCAGCTTAGAAGATTGGAATTCACCCCTCCACTTT. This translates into CASSLEDWNSPLHF.

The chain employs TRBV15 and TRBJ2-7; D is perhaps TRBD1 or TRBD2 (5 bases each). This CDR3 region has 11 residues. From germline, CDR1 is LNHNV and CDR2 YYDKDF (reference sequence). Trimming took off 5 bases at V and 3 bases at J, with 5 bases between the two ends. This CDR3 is CATSGGYEQYF. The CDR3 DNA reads TGTGCCACCAGCGGGGGCTACGAGCAGTACTTC.

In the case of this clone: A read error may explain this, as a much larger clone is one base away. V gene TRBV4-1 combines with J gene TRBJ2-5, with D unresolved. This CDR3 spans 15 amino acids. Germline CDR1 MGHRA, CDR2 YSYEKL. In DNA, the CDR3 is TGCGCCAGCAGCCAGGCTAGACATTCACAAGGGACCCAGTACTTC. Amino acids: CASSQARHSQGTQYF.

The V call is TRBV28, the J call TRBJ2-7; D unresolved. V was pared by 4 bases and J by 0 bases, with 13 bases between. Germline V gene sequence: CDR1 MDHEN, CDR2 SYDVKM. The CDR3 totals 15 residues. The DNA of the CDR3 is TGTGCCAGCAGTTATGCAGAACAGACCTCCTACGAGCAGTACTTC. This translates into CASSYAEQTSYEQYF.